This is a list of T cell receptor beta chains from one sample in a study of molecular identifiers for immune sequencing clone quantification. MiXCR was run by TCRdb on the PCR reads, yielding one entry per CDR3 protein. In the table there are about 640,000 distinct CDR3 sequences, 15% to 20% of which are singletons. The specimen sequenced was naive CD8+ T cells from blood, with Jurkat cell RNA spiked in. Receptors were obtained from a human donor in good health. Some libraries in this study had Jurkat cell RNA spiked in. CDR3s include the opening cysteine and the closing phenylalanine or tryptophan. D genes are given only for firm matches. Only some rows state a clone size, as once, few, many or a class for expanded clones.

clone_size,v_call,j_call,d_call,cdr3_nt,cdr3_aa
once,TRBV7-6,TRBJ2-1,.,TGTGCCAGCAGCGCATTGACAAGGGGGGGCGATGAGCTGTTCTTC,CASSALTRGGDELFF
many,TRBV4-1,TRBJ1-5,.,TGCGCCAGCAGCCAGGTTATAAGTAATAGCAATCAGCCCCAGCATTTT,CASSQVISNSNQPQHF
.,TRBV7-9,TRBJ1-3,.,TGTGCCAGCAGCTGGTCACAGGAGGGAAACACCATATATTTT,CASSWSQEGNTIYF
few,TRBV11-3,TRBJ2-3,TRBD2,TGTGCCAGCAGCTTAGCTGGCGGGGGGGGGGCAGATACGCAGTATTTT,CASSLAGGGGADTQYF
many,TRBV5-1,TRBJ1-1,.,TGCGCCAGCAGGGATGGTCTCACTGAAGCTTTCTTT,CASRDGLTEAFF
many,TRBV24-1,TRBJ2-1,TRBD1,TGTGCCGTCGGACAGGGTTCGTCCAATGAGCAGTTCTTC,CAVGQGSSNEQFF
many,TRBV2,TRBJ2-7,TRBD2,TGTGCCAGCAGTGAGGGCCGGGGGGCCTACGAGCAGTACTTC,CASSEGRGAYEQYF
.,TRBV6-6,TRBJ2-3,.,TGTGCCAGCAGTTATCCCGGGTTGGATACGCAGTATTTT,CASSYPGLDTQYF
.,TRBV20-1,TRBJ2-7,.,TGCAGTGCTAGGCCGACAGCGGAGGGCGACTGGCTGGGGGATACGATGGAGCAGTACTTC,CSARPTAEGDWLGDTMEQYF
many,TRBV20-1,TRBJ2-6,.,TGCAGTGCTAGAGATAGGAGCGGATGGGGGGCCAACGTCCTGACTTTC,CSARDRSGWGANVLTF
many,TRBV7-2,TRBJ2-7,TRBD2,TGTGCCAGCAGCTTCACAGGGACTAGCGGGGGGGCGGTCGAGCAGTACTTC,CASSFTGTSGGAVEQYF
many,TRBV27,TRBJ2-1,TRBD2,TGTGCCAGCAGTTCGGATCGTGTCGGGAGGACATACAATGAGCAGTTCTTC,CASSSDRVGRTYNEQFF
few,TRBV27,TRBJ1-1,.,TGTGCCAGCAGTCTATCGACACAGAACACTGAAGCTTTCTTT,CASSLSTQNTEAFF
many,TRBV5-4,TRBJ1-1,TRBD1,TGTGCCAGCAGCAAGACAGGGGCGGACACTGAAGCTTTCTTT,CASSKTGADTEAFF
few,TRBV30,TRBJ2-7,TRBD2,TGTGCCTGGAGCGGCGTGGGGGGGTTCCACGAGCAGTACTTC,CAWSGVGGFHEQYF
many,TRBV2,TRBJ1-5,.,TGTGCCAGCAGTCCCGACCCCTTTAGCAATCAGCCCCAGCATTTT,CASSPDPFSNQPQHF
many,TRBV6-1,TRBJ2-3,.,TGTGCCAGCAGTGACAGAAAGACAGATACGCAGTATTTT,CASSDRKTDTQYF
few,TRBV19,TRBJ1-1,.,TGTGCCACCACGGATGATTTCCGGTCAGGGTTAGCTGAAGCTTTCTTT,CATTDDFRSGLAEAFF
.,TRBV7-9,TRBJ2-1,.,TGTGCCAGCACCGGCCCCTCCTGGAGAAATTACAATGAGCAGTTCTTC,CASTGPSWRNYNEQFF
.,TRBV19,TRBJ2-5,.,TGTGCCAGTAGTATGTGGTCGGCCGCGGGGACCCAGTACTTC,CASSMWSAAGTQYF
many,TRBV6-6,TRBJ2-3,.,TGTGCCACCGACCCTAGCACAGATACGCAGTATTTT,CATDPSTDTQYF
few,TRBV19,TRBJ2-1,TRBD2,TGTGCCAGTAGTATGGGAATAGCGGGAGTGAATGAGCAGTTCTTC,CASSMGIAGVNEQFF
few,TRBV9,TRBJ1-3,.,TGTGCCAGCAGCGGATCGGGCAGGTCTGGAAACACCATATATTTT,CASSGSGRSGNTIYF
few,TRBV4-1,TRBJ2-5,.,TGCGCCAGCAGCCAAGTCTTCAGCACACTCCAAGAGACCCAGTACTTC,CASSQVFSTLQETQYF
.,TRBV16,TRBJ2-7,.,TGTGCCAGCAGCCAATCGATAGACAGAAGGGAGCAGTACTTC,CASSQSIDRREQYF
.,TRBV7-2,TRBJ2-7,.,TGTGCCAGCAGCATACCAGGAACCTACGAGCAGTACTTC,CASSIPGTYEQYF
few,TRBV12-5,TRBJ2-1,.,TGTGCTAGTGGTTCTGCCGGGGCTGGGGGTGAGCAGTTCTTC,CASGSAGAGGEQFF
many,TRBV5-6,TRBJ1-1,.,TGTGCCAGCAGCTTGCGTTGGACACAGGCGAACACTGAAGCTTTCTTT,CASSLRWTQANTEAFF
.,TRBV6-2/TRBV6-3,TRBJ2-1,.,TGTGCCAGCAGACTAGTAAGCCCCTACAATGAGCAGTTCTTC,CASRLVSPYNEQFF
.,TRBV2,TRBJ2-3,TRBD1,TGTGCCACAGGGGACAGGTTTTTTGGGACAGATACGCAGTATTTT,CATGDRFFGTDTQYF
.,TRBV2,TRBJ1-4,.,TGTGCCAGCATTCAAAGGGGGGACTTGCGTACTAATGAAAAACTGTTTTTT,CASIQRGDLRTNEKLFF
many,TRBV7-6,TRBJ2-2,.,TGTGCCAGCAGCTTTACCGCTATGACTGGGTCCGGGGAGCTGTTTTTT,CASSFTAMTGSGELFF
many,TRBV28,TRBJ1-2,.,TGTGCCAGCAGTGGATCCCCGAGAGCCTATGGCTACACCTTC,CASSGSPRAYGYTF
many,TRBV27,TRBJ2-1,TRBD1,TGTGCCAGCAGTTGGGGACAGGGGGCGAGTGAGCAGTTCTTC,CASSWGQGASEQFF
many,TRBV7-9,TRBJ2-3,.,TGTGCCAGCAGTTTCTCAACCACAGATACGCAGTATTTT,CASSFSTTDTQYF
.,TRBV27,TRBJ2-3,.,TGTGCCAGCAGTTTGCTTAACACTCTCGGCACAGATACGCAGTGTTTT,CASSLLNTLGTDTQCF
many,TRBV29-1,TRBJ1-1,.,TGCAGCGTTGAGCGCAGCTCTCCCAGAGGGGCATATGAAGCTTTCTTT,CSVERSSPRGAYEAFF
many,TRBV18,TRBJ2-7,.,TGTGCCAGCCACCCTACTTCGGACTACGAGCAGTACTTC,CASHPTSDYEQYF
many,TRBV4-3,TRBJ2-1,.,TGCGCCAGCAGCCAAGATCGCCTAGCCGATGAGCAGTTCTTC,CASSQDRLADEQFF
few,TRBV14,TRBJ2-7,.,TGTGCCAGCAGCCAAGCCTACAGCGACGAGCAGTACTTC,CASSQAYSDEQYF
.,TRBV28,TRBJ2-2,.,TGTGCCAGCAGAATTACAGACCCCGGGGAGCTGTTTTTT,CASRITDPGELFF